This is a list of T cell receptor beta chains from one sample in a study of cytomegalovirus exposure and HLA in healthy donors. This table comes from immunoSEQ multiplex PCR, and its TCRdb copy is limited to in-frame clones, with some not included. The data contain about 150,000 clones, 64% of them singletons. Sequenced material: PBMCs. Receptors originate from a woman aged 25 to 45 in good health and CMV-seropositive. CDR3s include the opening cysteine and the closing phenylalanine or tryptophan. A D gene is named only where the DNA matches it firmly. Not all rows give a size; the values are once, few, many and, for expanded clones, a class.

d_call	v_call	j_call	clone_size	cdr3_nt	cdr3_aa
-	TRBV7-8	TRBJ2-7	once	TGTGCCAGCAGCTTAGGGGGGGAACTCGAGCAGTACTTC	CASSLGGELEQYF
TRBD2	TRBV5-1	TRBJ2-5	few	TGCGCCAGCAGCCCGACGGGGACTAGCGGGAGAAAGACCCAGTACTTC	CASSPTGTSGRKTQYF
-	TRBV6-1	TRBJ2-7	-	TGTGCCAGCAGTGAAGGAGTCGGGACACCCTCCTACGAGCAGTACTTC	CASSEGVGTPSYEQYF
TRBD2	TRBV7-8	TRBJ2-7	-	TGTGCCAGCAGCTTGACTAGCGGCCGGGGCTACGAGCAGTACTTC	CASSLTSGRGYEQYF
-	TRBV29-1	TRBJ1-1	few	TGCAGCGTGAGACAGCAACTTGAAGCTTTCTTT	CSVRQQLEAFF
TRBD1	TRBV5-1	TRBJ2-1	-	TGCGCCAGCAGCGCCGGGGACAGCGTCTACAATGAGCAGTTCTTC	CASSAGDSVYNEQFF
-	TRBV5-1	TRBJ1-3	-	TGCGCCAGCAGCTTATGGGACACTGGAAACACCATATATTTT	CASSLWDTGNTIYF
TRBD2	TRBV18	TRBJ2-2	-	TGTGCCAGCTCACCCTTCAGCGGGGGGGCAGGGCAGGACACCGGGGAGCTGTTTTTT	CASSPFSGGAGQDTGELFF
-	TRBV28	TRBJ1-2	once	TGTGCCAGCCGTGACAGCCCGGCGAGAGATAACTATGGCTACACCTTC	CASRDSPARDNYGYTF
-	TRBV7-8	TRBJ1-5	-	TGTGCCAGCAGCTTTTATGGAGGGAGCAATCAGCCCCAGCATTTT	CASSFYGGSNQPQHF